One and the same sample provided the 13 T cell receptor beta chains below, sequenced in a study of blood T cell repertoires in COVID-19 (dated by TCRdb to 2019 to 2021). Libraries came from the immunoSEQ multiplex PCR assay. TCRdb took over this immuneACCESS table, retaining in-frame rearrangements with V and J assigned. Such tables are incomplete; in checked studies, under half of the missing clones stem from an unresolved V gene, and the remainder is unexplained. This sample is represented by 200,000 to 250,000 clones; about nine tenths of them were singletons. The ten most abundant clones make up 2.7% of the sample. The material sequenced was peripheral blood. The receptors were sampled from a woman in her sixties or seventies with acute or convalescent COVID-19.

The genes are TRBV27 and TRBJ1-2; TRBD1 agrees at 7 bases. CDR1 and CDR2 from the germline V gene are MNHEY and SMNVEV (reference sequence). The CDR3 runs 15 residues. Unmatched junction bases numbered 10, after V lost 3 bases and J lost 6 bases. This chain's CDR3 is CASSFRQGGIDGYTF. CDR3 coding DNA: TGTGCCAGCAGTTTCCGACAGGGCGGTATCGATGGCTACACCTTC.

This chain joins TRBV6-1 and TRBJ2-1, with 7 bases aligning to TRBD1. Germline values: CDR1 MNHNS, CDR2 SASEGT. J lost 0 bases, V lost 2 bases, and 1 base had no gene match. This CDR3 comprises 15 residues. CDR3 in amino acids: CASSERGPSYNEQFF. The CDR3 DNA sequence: TGTGCCAGCAGTGAAAGGGGGCCCTCCTACAATGAGCAGTTCTTC.

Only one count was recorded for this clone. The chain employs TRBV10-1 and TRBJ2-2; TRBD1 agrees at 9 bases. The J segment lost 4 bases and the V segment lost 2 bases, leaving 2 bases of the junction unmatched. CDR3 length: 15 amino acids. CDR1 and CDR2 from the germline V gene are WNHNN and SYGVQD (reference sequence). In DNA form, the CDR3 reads TGCGCCAGCAGTGAGGGACAGGGGCGCACCGGGGAGCTGTTTTTT. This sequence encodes CASSEGQGRTGELFF.

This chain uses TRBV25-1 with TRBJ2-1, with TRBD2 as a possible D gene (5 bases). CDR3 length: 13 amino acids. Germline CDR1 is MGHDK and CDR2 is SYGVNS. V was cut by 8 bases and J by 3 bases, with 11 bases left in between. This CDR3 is CASEGTLYNEQFF. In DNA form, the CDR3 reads TGTGCCAGCGAGGGAACCCTCTACAATGAGCAGTTCTTC.

CDR3 region: CASSLYDSLQETQYF. The CDR3 DNA reads as TGTGCCAGCAGCCTCTACGACAGCCTGCAAGAGACCCAGTACTTC. This rearrangement joins TRBV3-1 (or the pseudogene TRBV3-2) to TRBJ2-5, with a tentative D call TRBD1 (5 bases). Germline V CDR1 and CDR2: LGHDT, YNNKEL (reference sequence). This CDR3 contains 15 residues. Trimming took 4 bases from V and 2 from J, leaving 14 bases between them.

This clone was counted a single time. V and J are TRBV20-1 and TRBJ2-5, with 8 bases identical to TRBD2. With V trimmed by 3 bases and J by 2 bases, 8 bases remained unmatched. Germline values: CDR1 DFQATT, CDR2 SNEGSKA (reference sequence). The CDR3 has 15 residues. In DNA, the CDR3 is TGCAGTGCTAGTCTATGGCGGGGGGTGCAAGAGACCCAGTACTTC. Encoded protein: CSASLWRGVQETQYF.

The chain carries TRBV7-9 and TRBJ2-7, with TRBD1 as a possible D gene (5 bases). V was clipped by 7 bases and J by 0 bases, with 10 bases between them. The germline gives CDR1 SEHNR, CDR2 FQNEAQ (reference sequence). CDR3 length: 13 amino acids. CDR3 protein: CASKGHRSYEQYF. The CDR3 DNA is TGTGCCAGCAAAGGACACCGCTCCTACGAGCAGTACTTC.

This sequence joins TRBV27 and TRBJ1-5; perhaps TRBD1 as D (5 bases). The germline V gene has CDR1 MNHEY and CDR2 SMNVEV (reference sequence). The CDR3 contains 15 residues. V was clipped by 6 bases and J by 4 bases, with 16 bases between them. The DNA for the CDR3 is TGTGCCAGCAGGACGCAGGAGGGACGGAATCAGCCCCAGCATTTT. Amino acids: CASRTQEGRNQPQHF.

This chain's CDR3 is CASSPIGLAKHEQYF. CDR3 nucleotides: TGCGCCAGCAGTCCGATAGGACTAGCGAAACACGAGCAGTACTTC. The genes are TRBV23-1 and TRBJ2-7; TRBD2 agrees at 9 bases. TRBV23-1 is flagged as an ORF with uncertain function. J gave up 5 bases and V 4 bases, and 9 bases lay outside the gene matches. CDR3 size: 15 residues.

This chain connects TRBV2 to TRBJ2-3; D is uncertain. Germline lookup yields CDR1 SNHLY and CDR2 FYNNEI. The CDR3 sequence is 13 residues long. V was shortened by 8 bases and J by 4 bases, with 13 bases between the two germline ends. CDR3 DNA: TGTGCCAGCCACCAACTCCCGCCAGATACGCAGTATTTT. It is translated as CASHQLPPDTQYF.

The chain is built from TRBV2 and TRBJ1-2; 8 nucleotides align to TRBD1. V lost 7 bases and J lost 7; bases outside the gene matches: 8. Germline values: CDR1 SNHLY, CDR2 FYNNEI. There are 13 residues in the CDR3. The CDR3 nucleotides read TGTGCCAGCATCAAGGACAGGGTGGGTGGCTACACCTTC. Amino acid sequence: CASIKDRVGGYTF.

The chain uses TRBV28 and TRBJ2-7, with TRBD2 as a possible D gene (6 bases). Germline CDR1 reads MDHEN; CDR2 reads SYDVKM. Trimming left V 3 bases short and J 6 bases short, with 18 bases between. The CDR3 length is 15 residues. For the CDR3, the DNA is TGTGCCAGCAGTTTGGGCGGGGCGGTCCCACTCGAGCAGTACTTC. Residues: CASSLGGAVPLEQYF.

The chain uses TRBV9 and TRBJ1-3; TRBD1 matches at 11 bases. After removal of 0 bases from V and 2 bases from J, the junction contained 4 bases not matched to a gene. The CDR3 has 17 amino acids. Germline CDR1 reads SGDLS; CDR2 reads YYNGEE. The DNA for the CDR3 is TGTGCCAGCAGCGTAGGCGGGACAGGGGGAGCTGGAAACACCATATATTTT. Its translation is CASSVGGTGGAGNTIYF.